One and the same sample provided the 31 T cell receptor beta chains below, sequenced in a study of human T cells and chemical hapten exposure. TCRdb processed the RACE reads anew with MiXCR; each CDR3 protein has one entry. The table shows tens of thousands of distinct CDR3 sequences, with roughly 11% occurring only once. Time point noted: pre-sensitization, week 0. Specified treatment: therapeutic diphenylcyclopropenone sensitization with weekly scalp DPC. Sequencing was performed on whole blood, taken in connection with sensitization to the hapten diphenylcyclopropenone (DPC). The receptors stem from a woman aged 45 to 65 with alopecia areata. Some clones in this sample may be carry-over from other donors' samples.

This clonotype turned up a few times. This sequence joins TRBV27 and TRBJ2-1, with 7 bases that match TRBD1. Germline-derived CDR1 and CDR2 are MNHEY and SMNVEV (reference sequence). V trimming: 5 bases; J trimming: 4 bases; junction bases outside the gene matches: 2. This CDR3 has 13 residues. The DNA of the CDR3 is TGTGCCAGCAGTCGGGACAGATACAATGAGCAGTTCTTC. Its protein is CASSRDRYNEQFF.

This clonotype was counted only a few times. The chain links TRBV3-1 to TRBJ2-5, with D possibly being TRBD2 (5 bases). Trimming pared 2 bases from V and 4 bases from J, leaving 8 bases between. CDR3 length: 13 amino acids. The germline V gene has CDR1 LGHDT and CDR2 YNNKEL (reference sequence). This CDR3 is CASSQPGRETQYF. The CDR3, as DNA: TGTGCCAGCAGCCAACCGGGGAGAGAGACCCAGTACTTC.

This rearrangement joins TRBV10-3 to TRBJ1-1, with a weak D call TRBD1 (5 bases). V was pared by 6 bases and J by 6 bases, with 14 bases between. The CDR3 covers 13 residues. In germline, CDR1 is ENHRY, CDR2 SYGVKD. Here the CDR3 reads CAISRDDLAEAFF. The CDR3 nucleotides read TGTGCCATCAGCCGGGACGACCTAGCTGAAGCTTTCTTT.

The CDR3 loop reads CARPGTATTDTQYF. The CDR3, as DNA: TGTGCCAGACCCGGGACAGCAACCACAGATACGCAGTATTTT. V and J are TRBV28 and TRBJ2-3; TRBD1 matches 7 bases. The germline gives CDR1 MDHEN, CDR2 SYDVKM. CDR3 length: 14 residues. V gave up 9 bases and J gave up 2 bases; unmatched junction bases: 8.

This clonotype was counted between two and nine times. The genes are TRBV6-2 or TRBV6-3 and TRBJ1-5; no reliable D call. The V end was cut by 4 bases, the J end by 0 bases, with 10 bases between. Germline values: CDR1 MNHEY, CDR2 SVGEGT. The CDR3 is made up of 15 amino acids. DNA of the CDR3: TGTGCCAGCAGTTTCGGCCAAGTTAGCAATCAGCCCCAGCATTTT. Its protein product is CASSFGQVSNQPQHF.

This sequence joins TRBV7-9 and TRBJ2-1; TRBD1 aligns across 8 bases. The germline V gene encodes CDR1 SEHNR and CDR2 FQNEAQ (reference sequence). J lost 4 bases, V lost 5 bases, and 7 bases had no gene match. CDR3 size: 15 residues. The CDR3 DNA reads TGTGCCAGCAGCCGCGGACAGGGCAGATACAATGAGCAGTTCTTC. The encoded protein is CASSRGQGRYNEQFF.

This clonotype showed up just a few times. As DNA, the CDR3 is TGTGCCTGGAGTGTAGCCCGTGACAGGTATTCCAAAAACATTCAGTACTTC. This translates into CAWSVARDRYSKNIQYF. This chain joins TRBV30 and TRBJ2-4; the D gene is possibly TRBD1 (6 bases). Deletions cut 0 bases from V and 2 bases from J, with 17 bases between. The CDR3 sequence is 17 residues long. In germline, CDR1 is GTSNPN, CDR2 SVGIG (reference sequence).

This clonotype is medium-sized. CDR3 protein: CASSYSLTDTQYF. Written as DNA, the CDR3 is TGTGCCAGCAGTTACTCCCTCACAGATACGCAGTATTTT. V is TRBV6-2 or TRBV6-3 and J is TRBJ2-3; D is undetermined. CDR3 length equals 13 residues. CDR1 is MNHEY and CDR2 is SVGEGT in the germline V gene. With 0 bases removed from V and 2 bases from J, the gap between germline ends came to 3 bases.

The table lists this clonotype with a few counts. The chain is built from TRBV2 and TRBJ2-1; 7 bases map to TRBD1. Germline V gene lookup returns CDR1 SNHLY and CDR2 FYNNEI. V dropped 6 bases and J dropped 2; count of bases not matched to a gene: 4. The CDR3 has 14 residues. CDR3 region: CASSGDRAYNEQFF. The CDR3 DNA follows: TGTGCCAGCAGCGGGGACAGAGCCTACAATGAGCAGTTCTTC.

This clonotype was seen ten or more times. The chain couples TRBV20-1 to TRBJ2-7; D call uncertain. V lost 0 bases, J lost 0 bases, and 3 bases lay in between. CDR1 is DFQATT, CDR2 SNEGSKA, per germline (reference sequence). The CDR3 sequence is 12 residues long. The CDR3 bases are TGCAGTGCTAGAGAGAACTCCTACGAGCAGTACTTC. Amino acids: CSARENSYEQYF.

This clonotype was recorded a few times. The chain carries TRBV10-3 and TRBJ2-1; D is unresolved. Germline assignment: CDR1 ENHRY and CDR2 SYGVKD. The ends were cut back, 0 bases at V and 0 bases at J, with 9 bases in the middle. This CDR3 is 16 amino acids long. The CDR3 DNA sequence: TGTGCCATCAGTGAGTCTAGCCCCAGCTCCTACAATGAGCAGTTCTTC. Translation gives CAISESSPSSYNEQFF.

The table lists this clonotype with many counts. DNA of the CDR3: TGTGCCAGCAGCAAACAGGGGGCCGAGATTGAGCAGTTCTTC. Translation: CASSKQGAEIEQFF. The chain carries TRBV3-1 and TRBJ2-1, with 9 bases identical to TRBD1. Trimming cost V 5 bases and J 9 bases; bases outside gene matches: 8. The CDR3 covers 14 residues. Germline V gives CDR1 LGHDT, CDR2 YNNKEL (reference sequence).

The chain links TRBV11-2 to TRBJ2-7; no definite D call. The V end lost 3 bases, the J end lost 5 bases, and 11 bases lay between the germline ends. CDR3 length equals 13 residues. Germline V gene data show CDR1 as SGHAT and CDR2 as FQNNGV. The CDR3 region is CASSFAEEHEQYF. The CDR3 DNA reads as TGTGCCAGCAGCTTTGCCGAAGAGCACGAGCAGTACTTC.

This clonotype has a count of ten or more. Written as DNA, the CDR3 is TGCAGCTATGGCCGCACGGGGGACATTCAGTACTTC. It yields the protein CSYGRTGDIQYF. The rearrangement uses TRBV29-1 and TRBJ2-4; D is perhaps TRBD2 (6 bases). Between the trimmed V and J ends, which lost 8 bases and 8 bases, there was a span of 16 bases. Looked up from germline, CDR1 is SQVTM and CDR2 is ANQGSEA. CDR3 size: 12 residues.

This clonotype was detected many times. This sequence joins TRBV28 and TRBJ2-7, with 10 bases matching TRBD1. V dropped 7 bases and J dropped 2; count of bases not matched to a gene: 8. CDR1 is MDHEN and CDR2 is SYDVKM in the germline V gene. The CDR3 loop spans 15 amino acids. CDR3 sequence reads: CASTSPGQGTYEQYF. CDR3 nucleotides: TGTGCCAGCACCTCTCCGGGACAGGGGACCTACGAGCAGTACTTC.

Comments on this clonotype: This sequence may be a read error, since a much larger clone differs from it by one base. The chain has TRBV5-1 and TRBJ2-3, with D possibly being TRBD2 (6 bases). The ends were cut back, 4 bases at V and 5 bases at J, with 20 bases in the middle. Germline V gene lookup returns CDR1 SGHRS and CDR2 YFSETQ. CDR3 size: 16 residues. CDR3 sequence: CASSLGLTGVVDTQYF. The CDR3 coding sequence is TGCGCCAGCAGCCTTGGACTAACGGGAGTCGTAGATACGCAGTATTTT.

The chain employs TRBV9 and TRBJ2-7, with 8 bases fitting TRBD2. With 3 bases clipped from V and 3 bases from J, the junction kept 8 bases outside the gene matches. CDR3 length: 15 residues. Germline CDR1 is SGDLS and CDR2 is YYNGEE. As DNA, the CDR3 is TGTGCCAGCAGCGCCTTACCGGGAGGGCACTACGAGCAGTACTTC. Residues: CASSALPGGHYEQYF.

This clonotype has ten or more counts. V and J are TRBV18 and TRBJ2-3; D is unclear. The germline CDR1 and CDR2 sequences are KGHSH and LQKENI. With 8 bases removed from V and 2 bases from J, the gap between germline ends came to 8 bases. The CDR3 sequence is 12 residues long. The CDR3 bases are TGTGCCAGCAGTCCCACCACAGATACGCAGTATTTT. This sequence encodes CASSPTTDTQYF.

The J gene is TRBJ1-2, the V gene TRBV28; D call uncertain. Germline lookup yields CDR1 MDHEN and CDR2 SYDVKM. V was trimmed by 2 bases and J by 4 bases, leaving 5 bases between them. There are 12 residues in the CDR3. The CDR3 loop reads CASSLKAYGYTF. For the CDR3, the DNA is TGTGCCAGCAGTTTAAAAGCCTATGGCTACACCTTC.

At least ten counts were recorded for this clonotype. This chain connects TRBV30 to TRBJ1-1; D not resolved. Deletions cut 5 bases from V and 1 base from J, with 5 bases between. The CDR3 runs 11 residues. Germline values: CDR1 GTSNPN, CDR2 SVGIG (reference sequence). CDR3 protein: CAWAENTEAFF. The CDR3 region has the DNA TGTGCCTGGGCGGAGAACACTGAAGCTTTCTTT.

This clonotype was recorded many times. The V gene is TRBV18, the J gene TRBJ2-6, with D possibly matching TRBD1 (6 bases). CDR1 is KGHSH, CDR2 LQKENI, per germline. This CDR3 is 17 amino acids long. V was trimmed by 0 bases and J by 0 bases, leaving 9 bases between them. The CDR3 spells CASSPPGHLSGANVLTF. The DNA for the CDR3 is TGTGCCAGCTCACCACCGGGACATCTCTCTGGGGCCAACGTCCTGACTTTC. Supplemented by reference TRBV18 and TRBJ2-6, the full variable domain reads NAGVMQNPRHLVRRRGQEARLRCSPMKGHSHVYWYRQLPEEGLKFMVYLQKENIIDESGMPKERFSAEFPKEGPSILRIQQVVRGDSAAYFCASSPPGHLSGANVLTFGAGSRLTVL.

This clonotype was found a few times. This chain joins TRBV27 and TRBJ2-7, with a possible D match to TRBD1 (6 bases). The V end was cut by 0 bases, the J end by 2 bases, with 11 bases between. The germline gives CDR1 MNHEY, CDR2 SMNVEV (reference sequence). CDR3 size: 15 residues. The CDR3 spells CASSLSSQGPYEQYF. The CDR3, as DNA: TGTGCCAGCAGTTTATCGTCCCAGGGGCCCTACGAGCAGTACTTC.

This clonotype turned up a few times. CDR3 nucleotides: TGTGCCAGCACAGGACGGCTCATGAACACTGAAGCTTTCTTT. This gives the protein CASTGRLMNTEAFF. This chain connects TRBV6-5 to TRBJ1-1; D uncertain. This CDR3 region has 14 residues. Germline loops: CDR1 MNHEY, CDR2 SVGAGI. Trimming shortened V by 7 bases and J by 0 bases, and 12 bases separated the two germline ends.

The chain links TRBV6-5 to TRBJ1-1, with 7 nucleotides matching TRBD1. With V trimmed by 6 bases and J by 1 base, 2 bases remained unmatched. CDR1 MNHEY and CDR2 SVGAGI come from the germline V gene. The CDR3 is 13 residues long. DNA for the CDR3: TGTGCCAGCAGGCAGGGGGAGAACACTGAAGCTTTCTTT. Amino acids: CASRQGENTEAFF.

This clonotype has just a few counts. The V and J genes are TRBV29-1 and TRBJ2-2, with 7 positions matching TRBD2. This CDR3 has 14 amino acids. Germline V gene lookup returns CDR1 SQVTM and CDR2 ANQGSEA. V was pared by 6 bases and J by 5 bases, with 9 bases of the junction left unmatched. The CDR3 region is CSVRVSGGTGELFF. The CDR3 bases are TGCAGCGTACGAGTTTCCGGGGGGACCGGGGAGCTGTTTTTT.

In this sample, this clonotype turned up many times. The V call is TRBV5-1, the J call TRBJ1-1, with 11 positions matching TRBD1. V dropped 0 bases and J dropped 1; count of bases not matched to a gene: 2. CDR3 length: 16 amino acids. Germline lookup yields CDR1 SGHRS and CDR2 YFSETQ. Here the CDR3 reads CASSLDGQGANTEAFF. Here the CDR3 DNA reads TGCGCCAGCAGCTTGGACGGACAGGGGGCGAACACTGAAGCTTTCTTT.

This sequence joins TRBV7-9 and TRBJ2-7, with 13 bases matching TRBD2. With V trimmed by 6 bases and J by 5 bases, 4 bases remained unmatched. Per germline, CDR1 SEHNR and CDR2 FQNEAQ (reference sequence). This CDR3 is built from 14 residues. CDR3 nucleotides: TGTGCCAGCAGAGATACTAGCGGGAGGGACGAGCAGTACTTC. Translated: CASRDTSGRDEQYF.

In its sample, this clonotype was seen many times. The rearrangement uses TRBV10-3 and TRBJ2-7; 9 bases are shared with TRBD2. The CDR3 sequence is 16 residues long. V was clipped by 2 bases and J by 2 bases; unmatched bases: 7. Germline V CDR1 and CDR2: ENHRY, SYGVKD. The CDR3 loop is CAISEGVAGDPYEQYF. Here the CDR3 DNA reads TGTGCCATCAGTGAGGGTGTAGCGGGAGACCCCTACGAGCAGTACTTC.

As to this clonotype: With a much larger clone just one base away, this may be a read error. V and J are TRBV9 and TRBJ1-2; TRBD1 is a possible D gene (6 bases). This CDR3 comprises 15 residues. CDR1 and CDR2 (germline): SGDLS, YYNGEE. Here the CDR3 reads CASSVAQGGLYGYIF. The CDR3 bases are TGTGCCAGCAGCGTAGCACAGGGAGGACTCTATGGCTACATCTTC.

In this sample, this clonotype turned up a few times. The CDR3 DNA sequence: TGTGCCAGCTCACCACCGTCGGGATTGGGGGGCGAAGCTTTCTTT. It translates to CASSPPSGLGGEAFF. The chain recombines TRBV18 with TRBJ1-1; tentatively, D is TRBD1 (6 bases). Germline V gene data show CDR1 as KGHSH and CDR2 as LQKENI. The CDR3 sequence is 15 residues long. V was shortened by 0 bases and J by 8 bases, with 16 bases between the two germline ends. Full variable domain (rest looked up from reference TRBV18 and TRBJ1-1): NAGVMQNPRHLVRRRGQEARLRCSPMKGHSHVYWYRQLPEEGLKFMVYLQKENIIDESGMPKERFSAEFPKEGPSILRIQQVVRGDSAAYFCASSPPSGLGGEAFFGQGTRLTVV.

This chain joins TRBV7-9 and TRBJ1-2; tentatively, D is TRBD1 (6 bases). V gave up 5 bases and J gave up 10 bases, with 8 bases separating them. In germline, CDR1 is SEHNR, CDR2 FQNEAQ (reference sequence). The CDR3 consists of 10 residues. CDR3 in DNA: TGTGCCAGCAGCGACAGGATCTACACCTTC. As protein: CASSDRIYTF.